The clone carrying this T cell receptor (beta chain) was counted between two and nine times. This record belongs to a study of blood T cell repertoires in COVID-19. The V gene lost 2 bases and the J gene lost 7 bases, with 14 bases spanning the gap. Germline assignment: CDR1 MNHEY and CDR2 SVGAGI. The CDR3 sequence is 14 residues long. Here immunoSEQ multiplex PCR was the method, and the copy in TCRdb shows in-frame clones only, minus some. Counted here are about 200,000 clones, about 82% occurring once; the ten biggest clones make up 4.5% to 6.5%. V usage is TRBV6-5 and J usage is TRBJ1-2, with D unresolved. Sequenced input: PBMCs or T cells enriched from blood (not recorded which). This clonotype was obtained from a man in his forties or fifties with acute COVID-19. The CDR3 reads CASSYLSGQGGYTF. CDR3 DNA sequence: TGTGCCAGCAGTTACCTGTCGGGTCAAGGTGGCTACACCTTC.